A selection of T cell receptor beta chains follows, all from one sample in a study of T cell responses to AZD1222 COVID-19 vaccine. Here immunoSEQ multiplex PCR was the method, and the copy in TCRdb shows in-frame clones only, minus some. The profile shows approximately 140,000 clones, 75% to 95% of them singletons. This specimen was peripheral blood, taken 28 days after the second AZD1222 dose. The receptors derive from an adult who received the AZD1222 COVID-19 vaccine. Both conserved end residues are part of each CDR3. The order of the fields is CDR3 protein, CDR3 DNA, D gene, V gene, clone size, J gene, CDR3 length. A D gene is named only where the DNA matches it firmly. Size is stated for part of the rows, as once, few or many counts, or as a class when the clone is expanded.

CDR3aa: CASSLDYNSPLHF
CDR3nt: TGCGCCAGCAGCTTGGATTATAATTCACCCCTCCACTTT
d_gene: .
v_gene: TRBV5-1
abundance: .
j_gene: TRBJ1-6
len: 13

CDR3aa: CASRAGLAGGSSYNEQFF
CDR3nt: TGTGCCAGCAGGGCGGGACTAGCGGGAGGGAGCTCCTACAATGAGCAGTTCTTC
d_gene: TRBD2
v_gene: TRBV28
abundance: .
j_gene: TRBJ2-1
len: 18

CDR3aa: CASSLEAASYEQYF
CDR3nt: TGTGCCAGCAGCTTAGAGGCAGCCTCCTACGAGCAGTACTTC
d_gene: .
v_gene: TRBV7-8
abundance: .
j_gene: TRBJ2-7
len: 14

CDR3aa: CATSRGGTSGYEQYF
CDR3nt: TGTGCCACCAGCAGAGGCGGGACTAGCGGGTACGAGCAGTACTTC
d_gene: TRBD2
v_gene: TRBV15
abundance: once
j_gene: TRBJ2-7
len: 15

CDR3aa: CASRQGIVTEAFF
CDR3nt: TGTGCCAGCAGGCAGGGAATAGTTACTGAAGCTTTCTTT
d_gene: .
v_gene: TRBV27
abundance: .
j_gene: TRBJ1-1
len: 13

CDR3aa: CASSLGGSGRGEQFF
CDR3nt: TGTGCCAGCAGCTTAGGGGGTAGCGGGAGGGGTGAGCAGTTCTTC
d_gene: TRBD2
v_gene: TRBV7-8
abundance: .
j_gene: TRBJ2-1
len: 15

CDR3aa: CASSTSGRGTTEAFF
CDR3nt: TGCGCCAGCAGTACCTCCGGACGGGGAACCACTGAAGCTTTCTTT
d_gene: .
v_gene: TRBV10-1
abundance: .
j_gene: TRBJ1-1
len: 15

CDR3aa: CASSSLTSGIPGSYEQYF
CDR3nt: TGCGCCAGCAGCTCCCTGACTAGCGGGATCCCCGGATCCTACGAGCAGTACTTC
d_gene: TRBD2
v_gene: TRBV5-1
abundance: .
j_gene: TRBJ2-7
len: 18

CDR3aa: CASSYSGRGRTEAFF
CDR3nt: TGTGCCAGCAGTTACTCCGGCAGGGGACGCACTGAAGCTTTCTTT
d_gene: .
v_gene: TRBV6-5
abundance: .
j_gene: TRBJ1-1
len: 15

CDR3aa: CASSNAGLVSHEQFF
CDR3nt: TGTGCCAGCAGCAACGCGGGACTAGTATCACATGAGCAGTTCTTC
d_gene: TRBD2
v_gene: TRBV6-5
abundance: .
j_gene: TRBJ2-1
len: 15

CDR3aa: CASSAAGTGVAGELFF
CDR3nt: TGTGCCAGCTCAGCAGCCGGGACAGGGGTAGCCGGGGAGCTGTTTTTT
d_gene: TRBD1
v_gene: TRBV18
abundance: .
j_gene: TRBJ2-2
len: 16

CDR3aa: CASSQFQVPEDYGYTF
CDR3nt: TGTGCCAGCAGCCAATTTCAAGTCCCCGAGGACTATGGCTACACCTTC
d_gene: .
v_gene: TRBV3-1/TRBV3-2
abundance: once
j_gene: TRBJ1-2
len: 16

CDR3aa: CASSGGLAGAYEQYF
CDR3nt: TGCGCCAGCAGTGGGGGACTAGCGGGGGCCTACGAGCAGTACTTC
d_gene: TRBD2
v_gene: TRBV10-2
abundance: .
j_gene: TRBJ2-7
len: 15

CDR3aa: CASSLGRTKWEKLFF
CDR3nt: TGTGCCAGCAGCTTAGGCCGCACGAAGTGGGAAAAACTGTTTTTT
d_gene: .
v_gene: TRBV7-8
abundance: .
j_gene: TRBJ1-4
len: 15

CDR3aa: CASSVGRGKTEAFF
CDR3nt: TGTGCCAGCAGCGTAGGCAGGGGAAAGACTGAAGCTTTCTTT
d_gene: .
v_gene: TRBV9
abundance: .
j_gene: TRBJ1-1
len: 14

CDR3aa: CASRGQGTNQPQHF
CDR3nt: TGTGCCAGCAGGGGACAGGGGACAAATCAGCCCCAGCATTTT
d_gene: TRBD1
v_gene: TRBV6-5
abundance: once
j_gene: TRBJ1-5
len: 14

CDR3aa: CASSRTSGSIDTQYF
CDR3nt: TGTGCCAGCAGTCGGACTAGCGGGAGCATAGATACGCAGTATTTT
d_gene: TRBD2
v_gene: TRBV6-4
abundance: .
j_gene: TRBJ2-3
len: 15

CDR3aa: CASSPPAASGSRREQYF
CDR3nt: TGTGCCAGCAGCCCGCCGGCAGCTAGCGGGAGCCGACGCGAGCAGTACTTC
d_gene: TRBD2
v_gene: TRBV5-4
abundance: .
j_gene: TRBJ2-7
len: 17

CDR3aa: CASSQVAGVTGELFF
CDR3nt: TGTGCCAGCAGCCAAGTCGCGGGAGTAACCGGGGAGCTGTTTTTT
d_gene: TRBD2
v_gene: TRBV14
abundance: once
j_gene: TRBJ2-2
len: 15

CDR3aa: CASSPYTPGQGTYEQYF
CDR3nt: TGCGCCAGCAGCCCGTACACTCCGGGACAGGGGACCTACGAGCAGTACTTC
d_gene: TRBD1
v_gene: TRBV4-1
abundance: once
j_gene: TRBJ2-7
len: 17

CDR3aa: CSGGGGSSYNEQFF
CDR3nt: TGCAGCGGGGGGGGCGGTAGCTCCTACAATGAGCAGTTCTTC
d_gene: .
v_gene: TRBV29-1
abundance: .
j_gene: TRBJ2-1
len: 14

CDR3aa: CASSQEESVGARSYEQYF
CDR3nt: TGTGCCAGCAGCCAAGAGGAGTCCGTGGGAGCCCGCTCCTACGAGCAGTACTTC
d_gene: .
v_gene: TRBV4-2
abundance: .
j_gene: TRBJ2-7
len: 18

CDR3aa: CASSSPGQPLDTGELFF
CDR3nt: TGTGCCAGCAGCTCCCCGGGACAGCCCTTGGACACCGGGGAGCTGTTTTTT
d_gene: TRBD1
v_gene: TRBV5-8
abundance: .
j_gene: TRBJ2-2
len: 17

CDR3aa: CASSQGHEYANNEQFF
CDR3nt: TGTGCCAGCAGTCAGGGACACGAGTACGCGAACAATGAGCAGTTCTTC
d_gene: .
v_gene: TRBV27
abundance: .
j_gene: TRBJ2-1
len: 16

CDR3aa: CASSSDLSGNTIYF
CDR3nt: TGTGCCAGCAGCTCGGACCTCTCTGGAAACACCATATATTTT
d_gene: .
v_gene: TRBV7-9
abundance: .
j_gene: TRBJ1-3
len: 14

CDR3aa: CASSLIAGNEKLFF
CDR3nt: TGTGCCAGCAGCTTAATTGCAGGGAACGAAAAACTGTTTTTT
d_gene: .
v_gene: TRBV11-2
abundance: .
j_gene: TRBJ1-4
len: 14

CDR3aa: CASSYGSGTSDF
CDR3nt: TGTGCCAGCAGTTACGGTTCCGGGACATCTGACTTC
d_gene: .
v_gene: TRBV6-6
abundance: .
j_gene: TRBJ2-7
len: 12

CDR3aa: CASSVASGLYNEQFF
CDR3nt: TGTGCCAGCAGCGTAGCTAGCGGGCTCTACAATGAGCAGTTCTTC
d_gene: TRBD2
v_gene: TRBV9
abundance: .
j_gene: TRBJ2-1
len: 15

CDR3aa: CASSTTTGGTEAFF
CDR3nt: TGTGCCAGCAGTACAACCACAGGGGGCACTGAAGCTTTCTTT
d_gene: TRBD1
v_gene: TRBV27
abundance: few
j_gene: TRBJ1-1
len: 14

CDR3aa: CASSLVGYGYTF
CDR3nt: TGTGCCAGCAGTTTAGTGGGCTATGGCTACACCTTC
d_gene: .
v_gene: TRBV28
abundance: .
j_gene: TRBJ1-2
len: 12

CDR3aa: CASSLRRASVDEQFF
CDR3nt: TGTGCCAGCAGCTTACGGAGGGCATCAGTAGATGAGCAGTTCTTC
d_gene: .
v_gene: TRBV11-3
abundance: .
j_gene: TRBJ2-1
len: 15

CDR3aa: CAWSVGMGNQPQHF
CDR3nt: TGTGCCTGGAGTGTAGGGATGGGCAATCAGCCCCAGCATTTT
d_gene: .
v_gene: TRBV30
abundance: .
j_gene: TRBJ1-5
len: 14

CDR3aa: CASRSDTGLFFAEQFF
CDR3nt: TGTGCCAGCCGCTCTGACACGGGACTGTTTTTCGCGGAGCAGTTCTTC
d_gene: .
v_gene: TRBV7-8
abundance: few
j_gene: TRBJ2-1
len: 16

CDR3aa: CAGKDGGNFEAFF
CDR3nt: TGCGCGGGGAAGGACGGAGGTAACTTTGAAGCTTTCTTT
d_gene: .
v_gene: TRBV7-8
abundance: once
j_gene: TRBJ1-1
len: 13

CDR3aa: CASSLISGHTSTDTQYF
CDR3nt: TGTGCCAGCTCACTTATTTCCGGACACACTAGCACAGATACGCAGTATTTT
d_gene: .
v_gene: TRBV18
abundance: .
j_gene: TRBJ2-3
len: 17

CDR3aa: CASSLARTGGDQPQHF
CDR3nt: TGTGCCAGCAGCTTAGCCCGGACAGGGGGGGATCAGCCCCAGCATTTT
d_gene: TRBD1
v_gene: TRBV11-3
abundance: .
j_gene: TRBJ1-5
len: 16